Here is one T cell receptor (beta chain) with its context. The specificity of this receptor is unknown. The input lacks base qualities; no much larger clone sits a single base away. In total, just over 650 healthy bone marrow donors made up the cohort. At the time of sampling, every cohort member was nominally healthy, though immune exposures that went unrecorded were likely present. The donor tested CMV seropositive, placing the donor among the roughly 270 seropositive members of the cohort. Each donor provided a peripheral blood sample, and peripheral blood mononuclear cells were used for TCR beta sequencing. Genomic DNA was extracted from the blood cell samples with the Qiagen DNeasy Blood Extraction Kit. This entry comes from a study of cytomegalovirus exposure and HLA in healthy donors (dated by TCRdb to the late 2010s). About the study as a whole: In an earlier analysis of about 560 of the donors, less than 350 Gb of sequence data and 117 million unique TCR beta sequences from some 170 million T cells were reported. Roughly 300 gigabases of sequencing data and approximately 85 million unique TCR sequences were included in an early release covering about 700 HLA-typed donors. The genetic ancestry cluster associated with self-reported Caucasian donors included 81% of the roughly 360 genotyped donors. The study aimed to test whether cataloging public T cell receptors could reveal signatures of past pathogen exposure. The study used immunosequencing to profile the T cell repertoires of 666 subjects and linked those repertoires to cytomegalovirus serostatus. Along with the roughly 670-subject first cohort, a separate validation cohort of roughly 110 different subjects was used. To predict cytomegalovirus infection status, the study combined high-throughput TCR immunosequencing, statistical association of individual TCRs with disease status, and machine learning. A later analysis re-examined previously published TCR beta repertoires from 600 to 700 donors and added high-resolution HLA genotyping to investigate patterns of TCR occurrence. Rather than drawing on any new phenotypic data, the later analysis identified candidate immune exposures from TCR beta sequences and the way those sequences occurred across donors. An earlier analysis of some 500 of the donors applied high-throughput TCR beta sequencing to assess whether each TCR beta V gene segment acted as functional or pseudogenic. Alongside the repertoire data, information on donor age, sex, ethnicity and CMV serostatus was compiled. A later genetic analysis used genome-wide SNP genotypes for about 60% of the roughly 700 donors, treating that subset as a discovery cohort. All discovery cohort repertoires had been generated using a single sequencing platform. HLA typing included class I and class II loci at four-digit resolution. Typing coverage differed by locus: A, B, C, DRB1 and DQB1 were typed in roughly 620-630 donors, DQA1 in around 500, DPA1 in 600 to 610, and DPB1 in around 440. Roughly 5 DR-DQ haplotypes were handled as single units for association and clustering, since linkage in the cohort was strong. Among around 400 genotyped donors of the cohort, an average of approximately 240,000 unique TCR beta nucleotide sequences were sequenced per donor, about a sixth of them non-productive. Study-level results and caveats: The study listed 150 to 200 TCR beta chains as associated with cytomegalovirus. According to a later analysis, TCR association rates differed among HLA loci, with DRB1 alleles showing the most associated TCRs and HLA-C alleles showing the fewest. Compared with equally common non-associated chains, HLA-associated TCR beta chains in a later analysis were more clonally expanded and had lower generation probabilities. The classifier was reported to diagnose cytomegalovirus status with high specificity and sensitivity in both the original and validation cohorts. When HLA alleles, especially DR and DQ, strongly co-occurred, attributing TCR associations to individual alleles was difficult. In a later genetic analysis, a missense DCLRE1C variant was associated with V-gene and J-gene trimming of TCR beta chains, and the association was replicated in an independent cohort. Most CMV-associated TCR beta chains appeared to be HLA-restricted in a later analysis, and the HLA associations seemed to be driven largely by CMV exposure. A further reported finding was that TCR beta sequences accurately predicted the HLA-A and HLA-B alleles for most subjects in the first cohort. Compared with the roughly 710-donor mean, donors in an Asian-associated ancestry cluster had fewer N-insertions in productive TCRs, according to a later genetic analysis. CMV serostatus was the only immune exposure information available for the cohort. Only TCR beta chains were sequenced in this cohort, and the absence of alpha or paired-chain data limited detectable features. The authors suggested that the approach could potentially be extended to other disease states and immunological phenotypes. A few of the identified cytomegalovirus-associated TCR beta chains were confirmed in vitro to be specific for cytomegalovirus antigens. The 87-base-pair reads could not distinguish some IMGT-functional V segments, including TRBV6-2 and TRBV6-3, so those segments were excluded. According to a later analysis, parvovirus B19, influenza, CMV and Epstein-Barr virus appeared linked to several top co-occurrence clusters. The earlier analysis of 587 of the donors excluded over 15 rarely observed V segments, including chromosome 9 orphons, because counts were too low. An earlier analysis of around 600 of the donors showed that most TCR beta V segments appeared in productive rearrangements either about 90% or about 30% of the time, which broadly matched IMGT annotations. Presence/absence analyses assumed roughly uniform sequencing depth across donors, an assumption that may not hold. Because HLA typing was missing for some donors at each locus, association tests included only the typed subset. The sequencing pipeline was judged likely to have produced a cluster of highly shared sequence variants as a technical artifact. Linkage disequilibrium might explain the correlated functional status among segregating V segments, but an unknown experimental factor could not be ruled out. Across donors, most TCR sequences were observed very rarely, whereas some public TCRs were present in many individuals. At a false discovery rate of 0.05, a later analysis linked approximately 18,000 TCR beta sequences to specific HLA alleles.

V and J are trimmed by 4 bases and 4 bases, and the gene matches miss 16 bases of the junction. The CDR3 numbers 18 residues from cysteine through phenylalanine. Only the CDR3 part of the read is kept: 54 bases, read in frame from the first base. In the germline V gene (reference sequence), CDR1 corresponds to LNHDA and CDR2 to SQIVND. Library preparation used the immunoSEQ multiplex PCR assay. For the multiplex PCR, a mixture combining 60 forward primers for TCR Vbeta segments and 13 reverse primers for TCR Jbeta segments was used. Amplification of the CDR3 region of rearranged TCR beta genes was performed with a multiplex PCR assay on genomic DNA. The amplified TCR beta libraries were sequenced on the Illumina HiSeq System as 87-base-pair reads. The study's own analysis went as follows. Across the 666 repertoires, a later analysis counted 80 million or so unique TCR beta chains, approximately 10 million of which were shared by at least two donors. Raw reads were error-corrected and collapsed into unique sequences by a nearest-neighbor algorithm in which closely related sequences were merged to remove PCR and sequencing errors. CDR3 sequences were aligned to IMGT reference sequences to assign V, D and J gene segments. For a sequence to be retained, a match of at least six nucleotides was required to both a V gene segment and a J gene segment. A rearrangement was called productive if the CDR3 had no stop codons and remained in frame with V and J, and every other rearrangement was called non-productive. CDR3 was defined according to IMGT convention as the region running from the second conserved V-encoded cysteine to the conserved J-encoded phenylalanine. Sequences without an unambiguous match to a single V gene segment were excluded from the earlier analysis of a few hundred of the donors. An earlier analysis of 500 to 700 of the donors classified V segments as functional when productive rearrangements were above 56.7% and as segregating when the standard deviation between donors was above 5%. A statistical classification framework was developed to diagnose cytomegalovirus status using the catalog of TCR beta chain sequences. In a later analysis, TCR nucleotide sequences were compared against IMGT/GENE-DB human TR gene sequences so that V and J genes could be assigned. The TCRdist pipeline was used in a later analysis to assign CDR3 sequences and most-parsimonious VDJ recombination scenarios. A later analysis defined each TCR beta chain by its CDR3 amino acid sequence plus V-gene family, and excluded reads lacking a unique V-gene family. As a way to deal with suspected cross-contamination and a sequencing artifact, a later analysis dropped approximately 570 nucleotide sequences that were highly shared and had low generation probability. For each public chain, a later analysis derived a clonal expansion index from normalized ranks of inferred template counts within each repertoire. A later analysis computed generation probabilities with a VDJ recombination model fitted to out-of-frame rearrangements, and checked the results against IGoR. A later analysis scored TCR-TCR, TCR-HLA and TCR-CMV co-occurrence with hypergeometric tests, applying a repertoire-size bias correction to TCR pairs. In a later analysis, false discovery rates were estimated by permuting HLA or CMV assignments 20 times. In a later analysis, co-occurring TCRs were grouped using DBSCAN, and TCRdist sequence similarity was added for clustering within HLA-allele-positive subsets. For co-occurrence clustering, repertoires with fewer than 30,000 or more than 120,000 public chains were excluded, along with 4 to 6 repertoires with anomalous nucleotide sharing. TCRdb mirrors the immuneACCESS table, restricted to in-frame sequences. Some clones are absent from its copies; in checked studies, under half trace to an unresolved V gene, and the reason for the others is unknown. Clonal size and the V and J genes are those of that table, whereas D and trimming came from the DNA. For this sample the table gives fewer than 200,000 clones, of which roughly four fifths were detected only once. 2.5% to 3.5% of the sample is in the top ten clones.

Sequencing input: PBMCs. The chain was built from TRBV19 and TRBJ2-7; a stretch of 10 junction bases matches TRBD2. The receptor's source is a woman aged 45-60 years in good health and CMV-seropositive. The nucleotide sequence is TGTGCCAGTAGTACCCGTCTTCCTAGCGGGGGAGCCTCTTACGAGCAGTACTTC. Protein translation: CASSTRLPSGGASYEQYF.